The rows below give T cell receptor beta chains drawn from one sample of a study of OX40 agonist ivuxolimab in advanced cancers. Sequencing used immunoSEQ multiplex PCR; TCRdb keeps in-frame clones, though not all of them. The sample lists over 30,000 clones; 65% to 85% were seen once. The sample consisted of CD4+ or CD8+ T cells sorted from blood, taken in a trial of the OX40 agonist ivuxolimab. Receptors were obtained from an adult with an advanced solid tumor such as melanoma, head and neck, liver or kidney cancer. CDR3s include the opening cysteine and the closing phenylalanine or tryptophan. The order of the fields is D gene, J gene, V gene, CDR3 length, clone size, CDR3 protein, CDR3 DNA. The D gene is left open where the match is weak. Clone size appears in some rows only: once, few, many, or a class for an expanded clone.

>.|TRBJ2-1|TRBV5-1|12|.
CASSSVRGWQFF
TGCGCCAGCAGCTCGGTTCGGGGTTGGCAGTTCTTC
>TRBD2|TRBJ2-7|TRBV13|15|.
CASSLTGGLTYEQYF
TGTGCCAGCAGTCTCACGGGAGGCCTGACCTACGAGCAGTACTTC
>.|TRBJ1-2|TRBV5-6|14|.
CASRRQGPYYGYTF
TGTGCCAGCAGGCGTCAGGGCCCCTACTATGGCTACACCTTC
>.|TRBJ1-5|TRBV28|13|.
CASSGGGNQPQHF
TGTGCCAGCAGTGGAGGCGGCAATCAGCCCCAGCATTTT
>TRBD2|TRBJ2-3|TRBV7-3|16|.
CASSHGVAGGSDTQYF
TGTGCCAGCAGCCATGGCGTAGCGGGGGGCTCAGATACGCAGTATTTT
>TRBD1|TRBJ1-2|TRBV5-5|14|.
CASSPRQGNYGYTF
TGTGCCAGCAGCCCTCGACAGGGGAACTATGGCTACACCTTC
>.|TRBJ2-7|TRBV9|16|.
CASSVNPSLAGGEQYF
TGTGCCAGCAGCGTAAATCCTTCCCTGGCTGGGGGCGAGCAGTACTTC
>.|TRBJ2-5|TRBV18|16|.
CASSPKGQADVETQYF
TGTGCCAGCTCACCCAAGGGCCAAGCGGATGTGGAGACCCAGTACTTC
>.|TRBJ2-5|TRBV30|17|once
CAWTQEGAGAHQETQYF
TGTGCCTGGACCCAAGAAGGGGCGGGGGCCCACCAAGAGACCCAGTACTTC
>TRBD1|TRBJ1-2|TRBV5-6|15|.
CASSSWDRWTYGYTF
TGTGCCAGCAGCTCTTGGGACAGGTGGACCTATGGCTACACCTTC
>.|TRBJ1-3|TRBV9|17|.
CASSLGFGIDSGNTIYF
TGTGCCAGCAGCCTCGGCTTTGGGATAGACTCTGGAAACACCATATATTTT
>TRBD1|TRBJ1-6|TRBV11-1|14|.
CASSPRQGRSPLHF
TGTGCCAGCAGCCCCCGACAGGGTCGTTCACCCCTCCACTTT
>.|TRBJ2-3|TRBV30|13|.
CAWRARVGDTQYF
TGTGCCTGGAGAGCTAGAGTGGGGGATACGCAGTATTTT
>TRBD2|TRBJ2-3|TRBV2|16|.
CASSDRGGMSTDTQYF
TGTGCCAGCAGTGATCGGGGGGGCATGAGCACAGATACGCAGTATTTT
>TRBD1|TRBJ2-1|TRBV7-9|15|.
CASSLIGGNYNEQFF
TGTGCCAGCAGCTTAATAGGGGGCAACTACAATGAGCAGTTCTTC
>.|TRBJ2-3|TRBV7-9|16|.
CASSPPVIGSGDTQYF
TGTGCCAGCAGCCCGCCCGTAATAGGATCGGGGGATACGCAGTATTTT
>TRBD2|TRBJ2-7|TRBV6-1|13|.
CATGLAGVGEQYF
TGTGCCACCGGACTAGCGGGAGTTGGCGAGCAGTACTTC
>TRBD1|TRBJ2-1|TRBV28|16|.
CASSLGDRDYNEGQFF
TGTGCCAGCAGTCTGGGGGACAGGGATTACAATGAGGGGCAGTTCTTC
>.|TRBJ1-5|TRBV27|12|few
CASSFQDQPQHF
TGTGCCAGCAGTTTTCAAGATCAGCCCCAGCATTTT
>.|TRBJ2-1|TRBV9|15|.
CASSAPHRDRGEQFF
TGTGCCAGCAGCGCCCCGCACAGGGATCGAGGTGAGCAGTTCTTC
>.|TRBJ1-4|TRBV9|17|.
CASSVGEGRGGDEKLFF
TGTGCCAGCAGCGTAGGGGAGGGTCGGGGCGGAGATGAAAAACTGTTTTTT
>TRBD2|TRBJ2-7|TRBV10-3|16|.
CAIRAPTSGGPYEQYF
TGTGCCATCAGGGCCCCGACTAGCGGGGGCCCCTACGAGCAGTACTTC
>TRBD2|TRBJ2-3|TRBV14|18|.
CASSQRGETSGRTDTQYF
TGTGCCAGCAGCCAAAGAGGCGAGACTAGCGGGAGGACAGATACGCAGTATTTT
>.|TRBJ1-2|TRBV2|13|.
CASIGGDGYGYTF
TGTGCCAGCATCGGGGGGGACGGCTATGGCTACACCTTC
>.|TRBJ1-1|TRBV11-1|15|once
CASSLAGITGTEAFF
TGTGCCAGCAGCTTAGCGGGGATCACCGGGACTGAAGCTTTCTTT
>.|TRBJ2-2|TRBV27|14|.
CASSRVRASGELFF
TGTGCCAGCTCCCGAGTGAGGGCCTCCGGGGAGCTGTTTTTT
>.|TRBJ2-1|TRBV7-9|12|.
CASRTQGNEQFF
TGTGCCAGCAGAACTCAGGGGAATGAGCAGTTCTTC
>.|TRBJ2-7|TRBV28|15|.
CASSSSGGGSYEQYF
.
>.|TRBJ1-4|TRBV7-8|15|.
CASSLLPGGNEKLFF
TGTGCCAGCAGCTTACTACCGGGCGGAAATGAAAAACTGTTTTTT
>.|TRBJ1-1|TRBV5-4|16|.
CASSLDGGRVNTEAFF
TGTGCCAGCAGCTTGGATGGGGGCCGAGTGAACACTGAAGCTTTCTTT
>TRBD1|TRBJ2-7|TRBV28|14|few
CASSPSRGRYEQYF
TGTGCCAGCAGCCCCAGCAGGGGGCGTTACGAGCAGTACTTC